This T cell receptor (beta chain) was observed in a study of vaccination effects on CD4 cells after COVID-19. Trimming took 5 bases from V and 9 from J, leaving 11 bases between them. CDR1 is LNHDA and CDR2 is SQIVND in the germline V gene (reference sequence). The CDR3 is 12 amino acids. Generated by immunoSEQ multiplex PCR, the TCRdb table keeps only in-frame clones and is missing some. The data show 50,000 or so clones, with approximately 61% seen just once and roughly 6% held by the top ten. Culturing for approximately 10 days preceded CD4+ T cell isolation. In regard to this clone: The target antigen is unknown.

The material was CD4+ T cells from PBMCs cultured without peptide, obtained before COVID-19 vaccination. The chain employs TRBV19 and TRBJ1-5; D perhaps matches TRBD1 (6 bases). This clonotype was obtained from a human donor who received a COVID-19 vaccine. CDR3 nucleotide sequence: TGTGCCAGTAGTTCCGGGGGGGCGCCCCAGCATTTT. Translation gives CASSSGGAPQHF. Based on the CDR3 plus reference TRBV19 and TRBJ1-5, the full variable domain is DGGITQSPKYLFRKEGQNVTLSCEQNLNHDAMYWYRQDPGQGLRLIYYSQIVNDFQKGDIAEGYSVSREKKESFPLTVTSAQKNPTAFYLCASSSGGAPQHFGDGTRLSIL.